One sample yielded the 32 T cell receptor beta chains listed below, sequenced in a study of T cells in Graves' hyperthyroidism and ophthalmopathy. Regions amplified from RNA transcripts were the TCR beta CDR3 regions. The primer set for the first-round RT-PCR of the TCR CDR3 was HTBI. MiXCR was run by TCRdb on the multiplex PCR reads, yielding one entry per CDR3 protein. The sample holds around 500,000 distinct CDR3 sequences; less than 15% are singletons and the top ten take 11% to 15%. Material for sequencing was blood. These receptors originate from a woman between 40 and 55 years old with Graves' hyperthyroidism.

This clonotype was seen at least ten times. This chain uses TRBV11-2 with TRBJ1-1; the D gene is possibly TRBD1 (6 bases). The V end lost 1 base, the J end lost 0 bases, and 12 bases lay between the germline ends. CDR3 length: 16 residues. CDR1 and CDR2 from the germline V gene are SGHAT and FQNNGV. This CDR3 reads CASSLGGLTMNTEAFF. The CDR3 coding sequence is TGTGCCAGCAGCTTAGGGGGGCTAACTATGAACACTGAAGCTTTCTTT.

This clonotype has ten or more counts. J is TRBJ2-5 and V is TRBV10-3; D uncertain. CDR3 length: 13 residues. CDR1 and CDR2 from the germline V gene are ENHRY and SYGVKD. V lost 6 bases, J lost 4 bases, and 12 bases lay in between. The CDR3 reads CAISSVGRETQYF. The CDR3 DNA follows: TGTGCCATCAGCTCAGTGGGTAGAGAGACCCAGTACTTC.

This clonotype was counted only a few times. The genes are TRBV10-1 and TRBJ1-4; D not resolved. CDR3 size: 15 residues. The germline gives CDR1 WNHNN, CDR2 SYGVQD (reference sequence). Trimming removed 0 bases at V and 5 bases at J, with 10 bases between. The chain's CDR3 is CASSESHISNEKLFF. The CDR3 bases are TGCGCCAGCAGTGAGTCCCATATTTCCAATGAAAAACTGTTTTTT.

The rearrangement links TRBV19 to TRBJ1-5; TRBD1 matches 8 bases. The germline gives CDR1 LNHDA, CDR2 SQIVND (reference sequence). This CDR3 has 18 residues. The J segment lost 4 bases and the V segment lost 7 bases, leaving 18 bases of the junction unmatched. The CDR3 coding sequence is TGTGCCAGTAAGGACTGGACAGGGAGAGGGGGTAATAATCAGCCCCAGCATTTT. Translated: CASKDWTGRGGNNQPQHF.

About this clonotype itself: This could be a read error, since a much larger clone is one nucleotide away. This sequence joins TRBV2 and TRBJ1-1, with D perhaps TRBD1 (5 bases). The germline V and J ends were trimmed by 6 bases and 5 bases, with 16 bases remaining between them. Germline CDR1 reads SNHLY; CDR2 reads FYNNEI. This CDR3 has 14 amino acids. Written as DNA, the CDR3 is TGTGCCAGCAGCGAGGGCAGGGTTCGGACTGAAGCTTTCTTT. Its protein is CASSEGRVRTEAFF.

This clonotype occurred many times. The J gene is TRBJ2-7, the V gene TRBV7-9; 12 bases align to TRBD1. With 5 bases clipped from V and 0 bases from J, the junction kept 14 bases outside the gene matches. Germline CDR1 and CDR2: SEHNR and FQNEAQ (reference sequence). CDR3 length: 19 amino acids. The CDR3 spells CASSRQPGQGALGSYEQYF. DNA of the CDR3: TGTGCCAGCAGCCGACAACCGGGACAGGGGGCACTGGGCTCCTACGAGCAGTACTTC.

This clonotype was recorded at least ten times. The V and J genes are TRBV6-1 and TRBJ2-1, with TRBD2 identical over 7 bases. The length of the CDR3 is 14 residues. CDR1 is MNHNS, CDR2 SASEGT, per germline. V was clipped by 3 bases and J by 7 bases; unmatched bases: 6. The CDR3 DNA reads as TGTGCCAGCAGTGAGCCAACCGGGGGGAATGAGCAGTTCTTC. Amino acids: CASSEPTGGNEQFF.

This clonotype was seen ten or more times. The V gene is TRBV19, the J gene TRBJ2-1; TRBD2 aligns across 9 bases. The junction had 4 bases not matched to a gene; V was cut back by 7 bases and J by 6 bases. Germline V gives CDR1 LNHDA, CDR2 SQIVND (reference sequence). This CDR3 region has 13 residues. The CDR3 loop is CASNPSGINEQFF. CDR3 sequence (DNA): TGTGCCAGTAACCCTAGCGGGATCAATGAGCAGTTCTTC.

The V call is TRBV19, the J call TRBJ2-2; D unclear. The germline V gene encodes CDR1 LNHDA and CDR2 SQIVND (reference sequence). The V gene lost 6 bases and the J gene lost 5 bases, with 7 bases spanning the gap. This CDR3 has 12 amino acids. For the CDR3, the DNA is TGTGCCAGTAGGTGGGATACCGGGGAGCTGTTTTTT. It codes for CASRWDTGELFF.

On this clonotype: This clone may be a read error of a much larger clone one base away. V usage is TRBV5-1 and J usage is TRBJ1-1; unclear D gene. CDR1 and CDR2 (germline): SGHRS, YFSETQ. The CDR3 spans 15 residues. In DNA form, the CDR3 reads TGCGCCGGCAGCTCTTTCGGAGGGTTGAACACTGAAGCTTTCTTT. The encoded protein is CAGSSFGGLNTEAFF.

This clonotype has more than one count but fewer than ten. This chain links TRBV9 with TRBJ2-3; the D is unclear. CDR3 length: 15 residues. CDR1 is SGDLS and CDR2 is YYNGEE in the germline V gene. The ends were cut back, 4 bases at V and 0 bases at J, with 12 bases in the middle. The CDR3 is CASSPGPHSTDTQYF. CDR3 coding DNA: TGTGCCAGCAGCCCAGGCCCTCATAGCACAGATACGCAGTATTTT.

This clonotype turned up a few times. The rearrangement uses TRBV24-1 and TRBJ2-7; 9 bases agree with TRBD1. The CDR3 has 13 amino acids. The J segment lost 5 bases and the V segment lost 9 bases, leaving 7 bases of the junction unmatched. Germline values: CDR1 KGHDR, CDR2 SFDVKD. The CDR3 region has the DNA TGTGCCACCCAACCGGGACAGGGAAACGAGCAGTACTTC. It encodes CATQPGQGNEQYF.

This clonotype was recorded many times. The rearrangement joins TRBV19 to TRBJ2-7; D uncertain. Trimming stripped 2 bases from V and 5 bases from J, with 7 bases between. This CDR3 has 12 residues. Germline V gives CDR1 LNHDA, CDR2 SQIVND (reference sequence). DNA of the CDR3: TGTGCCAGTAGTATATCCGGGCACGAGCAGTACTTC. Encoded protein: CASSISGHEQYF.

In this sample, this clonotype turned up many times. The V gene is TRBV29-1, the J gene TRBJ2-5; the match to TRBD1 covers 7 bases. Per germline, CDR1 SQVTM and CDR2 ANQGSEA. V dropped 4 bases and J dropped 4; count of bases not matched to a gene: 6. The CDR3 is 13 amino acids. Written as DNA, the CDR3 is TGCAGCGTTGGTCAGGGGGTAGGAGAGACCCAGTACTTC. This gives the protein CSVGQGVGETQYF.

This clonotype showed up just once. V gene TRBV6-1 combines with J gene TRBJ2-7; D is perhaps TRBD2 (6 bases). Trimming stripped 8 bases from V and 2 bases from J, with 10 bases between. The CDR3 extends over 12 amino acids. The germline gives CDR1 MNHNS, CDR2 SASEGT. The CDR3, as DNA: TGTGCCAGCGGGGGGAGCACCTACGAGCAGTACTTC. Its protein product is CASGGSTYEQYF.

J is TRBJ2-2 and V is TRBV19, with 8 positions matching TRBD2. The trim removed 4 bases at V and 0 bases at J, leaving 4 bases unmatched. The CDR3 consists of 16 residues. Germline CDR1 reads LNHDA; CDR2 reads SQIVND (reference sequence). The CDR3 coding sequence is TGTGCCAGTAGTACCCGGACTAGCTCGAACACCGGGGAGCTGTTTTTT. Its translation is CASSTRTSSNTGELFF.

With respect to this clonotype: The CDR3 does not end in the conserved phenylalanine or tryptophan, so this is likely a read error. CDR3 coding DNA: TGTGCCAGCAGCCAAGGTGGGGGGGGGACTGAAGCTTTCCTT. Translating gives CASSQGGGGTEAFL. This sequence joins TRBV3-1 and TRBJ1-1; tentatively, D is TRBD1 (5 bases). Per the germline V gene, CDR1 is LGHDT and CDR2 is YNNKEL (reference sequence). Trimming pared 1 base from V and 5 bases from J, leaving 11 bases between. The CDR3 is 14 amino acids.

The chain uses TRBV28 and TRBJ2-3; 9 bases agree with TRBD2. Trimming at V came to 6 bases and at J to 0 bases, leaving 4 bases not matched to a gene. The CDR3 spans 15 residues. The germline CDR1 and CDR2 sequences are MDHEN and SYDVKM. In nucleotides, the CDR3 is TGTGCCAGCAGGCGGGGGGGATTTAGCACAGATACGCAGTATTTT. This encodes CASRRGGFSTDTQYF.

V and J are TRBV19 and TRBJ2-1; 8 nucleotides align to TRBD2. The CDR3 is 15 amino acids. CDR1 and CDR2 from the germline V gene are LNHDA and SQIVND (reference sequence). The trim removed 4 bases at V and 4 bases at J, leaving 6 bases unmatched. The CDR3 protein is CASSTGVAGYNEQFF. In nucleotides, the CDR3 is TGTGCCAGTAGTACCGGGGTAGCGGGGTACAATGAGCAGTTCTTC.

In its sample, this clonotype was seen once. The J gene is TRBJ1-2, the V gene TRBV19; D is perhaps TRBD1 (6 bases). This CDR3 has 15 residues. Germline V gene lookup returns CDR1 LNHDA and CDR2 SQIVND (reference sequence). The V and J ends lost 1 base and 8 bases respectively, with 17 bases between them. In DNA form, the CDR3 reads TGTGCCAGTAGTATAGCCGTCCGGACAGTAGAAGGCTACACCTTC. Translated: CASSIAVRTVEGYTF.

This clonotype was observed a few times. The chain links TRBV6-2 or TRBV6-3 to TRBJ2-3, with TRBD2 identical over 8 bases. The junction had 13 bases not matched to a gene; V was cut back by 8 bases and J by 6 bases. The CDR3 contains 15 residues. The germline CDR1 and CDR2 sequences are MNHEY and SVGEGT. This CDR3 reads CASRSLAGGPDTQYF. For the CDR3, the DNA is TGTGCCAGCCGCAGTCTGGCGGGAGGACCTGATACGCAGTATTTT.

The rearrangement links TRBV13 to TRBJ1-1, with unresolved D. CDR1 is PRHDT, CDR2 FYEKMQ, per germline (reference sequence). This CDR3 comprises 17 residues. Trimming pared 2 bases from V and 5 bases from J, leaving 21 bases between. The CDR3 sequence: CASSLIGKDFFGTEAFF. The CDR3 nucleotides are TGTGCCAGCAGCTTAATTGGCAAGGACTTCTTCGGGACTGAAGCTTTCTTT. Drawing the rest from reference TRBV13 and TRBJ1-1, the complete variable domain is AAGVIQSPRHLIKEKRETATLKCYPIPRHDTVYWYQQGPGQDPQFLISFYEKMQSDKGSIPDRFSAQQFSDYHSELNMSSLELGDSALYFCASSLIGKDFFGTEAFFGQGTRLTVV.

This clonotype was seen more than once but under ten times. This chain connects TRBV10-1 to TRBJ2-3; either TRBD1 or TRBD2 may supply D (5 bases each). CDR3 size: 16 residues. CDR1 and CDR2 from the germline V gene are WNHNN and SYGVQD (reference sequence). Between the trimmed V and J ends, which lost 6 bases and 5 bases, there was a span of 21 bases. The CDR3 is CASSFGAASGEDTQYF. The CDR3 region has the DNA TGCGCCAGCAGCTTCGGGGCGGCCAGCGGAGAAGATACGCAGTATTTT.

The chain links TRBV6-1 to TRBJ2-7, with TRBD1 as a possible D gene (6 bases). Trimming removed 3 bases at V and 0 bases at J, with 12 bases between. Per the germline V gene, CDR1 is MNHNS and CDR2 is SASEGT. The CDR3 is made up of 15 amino acids. The CDR3 loop reads CASSETDRNSYEQYF. Here the CDR3 DNA reads TGTGCCAGCAGTGAGACGGACAGAAACTCCTACGAGCAGTACTTC.

In this sample, this clonotype turned up many times. The chain uses TRBV13 and TRBJ2-7, with D perhaps matching TRBD1 (6 bases). The CDR3 loop spans 15 amino acids. The V and J ends lost 5 bases and 2 bases respectively, with 16 bases between them. The germline CDR1 and CDR2 sequences are PRHDT and FYEKMQ (reference sequence). This chain's CDR3 is CASSKKDSKPYEQYF. As DNA, the CDR3 is TGTGCCAGCAGCAAGAAGGACAGTAAACCCTACGAGCAGTACTTC.

This clonotype was found many times. The chain links TRBV11-2 to TRBJ2-3, with TRBD1 as a possible D gene (5 bases). Trimming took off 1 base at V and 5 bases at J, with 10 bases between the two ends. The CDR3 contains 14 residues. In germline, CDR1 is SGHAT, CDR2 FQNNGV. CDR3 sequence (DNA): TGTGCCAGCAGCTTAGGCCTAGGGGAAGATACGCAGTATTTT. Protein: CASSLGLGEDTQYF.

There are many counts of this clonotype. V is TRBV30 and J is TRBJ1-6, with D possibly matching TRBD1 (6 bases). V lost 0 bases and J lost 7, with 16 bases in between. Germline CDR1 and CDR2: GTSNPN and SVGIG (reference sequence). CDR3 size: 16 residues. CDR3 DNA: TGTGCCTGGAGTGTACCCTCGGTGCAGGGGAATTCACCCCTCCACTTT. This gives the protein CAWSVPSVQGNSPLHF.

This clonotype was seen at least ten times. The genes are TRBV20-1 and TRBJ2-1; 11 bases agree with TRBD1. Germline V gene data show CDR1 as DFQATT and CDR2 as SNEGSKA (reference sequence). The CDR3 runs to 14 residues. The V and J ends lost 6 bases and 4 bases, in that order; junction bases with no gene match: 5. The chain's CDR3 is CSAGDRGRYNEQFF. The CDR3 DNA is TGCAGTGCGGGGGACAGGGGGAGGTACAATGAGCAGTTCTTC.

The table lists this clonotype with many counts. The chain is built from TRBV5-1 and TRBJ2-3; tentative D call: TRBD2 (5 bases). V was pared by 1 base and J by 2 bases, with 11 bases between. The CDR3 is 15 amino acids. Per germline, CDR1 SGHRS and CDR2 YFSETQ. The CDR3 is CASSLQSGDTDTQYF. The CDR3, as DNA: TGCGCCAGCAGCTTGCAATCCGGGGACACAGATACGCAGTATTTT.

This clonotype appeared many times. The chain carries TRBV19 and TRBJ1-3, with D possibly being TRBD1 (5 bases). Trimming stripped 6 bases from V and 1 base from J, with 16 bases between. The CDR3 is 16 residues long. Germline V lookup: CDR1 LNHDA, CDR2 SQIVND (reference sequence). This CDR3 is CASRPMGTGSGNTIYF. The CDR3 DNA is TGTGCCAGTAGACCGATGGGAACAGGATCTGGAAACACCATATATTTT.

This clonotype occurred many times. The rearrangement joins TRBV20-1 to TRBJ1-2; TRBD1 is a possible D gene (5 bases). V lost 0 bases and J lost 9, with 14 bases in between. The CDR3 runs 13 residues. Germline assignment: CDR1 DFQATT and CDR2 SNEGSKA (reference sequence). Here the CDR3 DNA reads TGCAGTGCTAGAGATGGCCCCAGGGACCGCTACACCTTC. Encoded protein: CSARDGPRDRYTF.

This clonotype has a count of ten or more. The chain links TRBV7-8 to TRBJ2-5; TRBD1 or TRBD2 may be the D gene (7 bases each). CDR3 length: 16 residues. V was trimmed by 5 bases and J by 5 bases, leaving 21 bases between them. CDR1 and CDR2 (germline): SGHVS, FQNEAQ. The CDR3: CASSPWQGGKLETQYF. The CDR3 DNA is TGTGCCAGCAGCCCATGGCAGGGGGGGAAACTTGAGACCCAGTACTTC.